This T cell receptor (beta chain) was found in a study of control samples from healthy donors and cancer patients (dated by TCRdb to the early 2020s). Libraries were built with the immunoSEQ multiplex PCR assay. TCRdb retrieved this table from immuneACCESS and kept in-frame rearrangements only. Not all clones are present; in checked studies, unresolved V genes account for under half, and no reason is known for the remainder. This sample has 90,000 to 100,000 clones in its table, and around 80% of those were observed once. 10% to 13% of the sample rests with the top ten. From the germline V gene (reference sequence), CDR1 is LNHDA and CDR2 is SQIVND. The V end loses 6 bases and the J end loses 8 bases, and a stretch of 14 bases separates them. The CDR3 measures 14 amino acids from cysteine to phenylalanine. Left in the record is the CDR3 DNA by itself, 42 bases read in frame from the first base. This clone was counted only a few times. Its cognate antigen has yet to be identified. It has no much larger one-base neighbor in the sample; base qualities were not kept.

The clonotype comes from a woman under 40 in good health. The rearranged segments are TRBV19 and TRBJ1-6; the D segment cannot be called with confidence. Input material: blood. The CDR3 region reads CASSRRGSDSPLHF. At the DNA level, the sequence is TGTGCCAGTAGCCGACGGGGTTCAGATTCACCCCTCCACTTT.